The clone carrying this TCR beta chain was detected many times. These data are taken from a study of regulatory T cells in long-lasting Graves disease. Libraries of TCR beta came from iRepertoire HTBI primers plus Arm-PCR of CDR3 regions. One entry per CDR3 protein results from TCRdb running MiXCR on the multiplex PCR reads. The sample shows 540,000 or so distinct CDR3 sequences, less than 15% of them seen only once. The V gene lost 4 bases and the J gene lost 0 bases, with 16 bases spanning the gap. The germline CDR1 and CDR2 sequences are SGHRS and YFSETQ. CDR3 length equals 16 residues. The time point is: newly diagnosed GD, antithyroid drugs for less than 3 months. Isolated PBMC RNA provided the starting material for the TCR library. The sample also formed part of further work on T cells in Graves' hyperthyroidism and ophthalmopathy.

This receptor was identified in a man aged 25-45 years with Graves disease. Sequenced here: peripheral blood mononuclear cells (PBMCs), sampled at new diagnosis, from a patient treated with antithyroid drugs. The rearrangement joins TRBV5-1 to TRBJ1-1; D might be TRBD1 (6 bases). As DNA, the CDR3 is TGCGCCAGCAGCCGCGGTGTGGGGGCCATGAACACTGAAGCTTTCTTT. Protein sequence: CASSRGVGAMNTEAFF.